The rows below give T cell receptor beta chains drawn from one sample of a study of blood T cell repertoires in COVID-19. Sequencing was performed with immunoSEQ multiplex PCR; in TCRdb, only in-frame clones are kept and a portion is missing. The sample includes roughly 340,000 clones, around 86% seen only once; the top ten take about 6%. Input material: peripheral blood. These receptors all stem from a woman in her fifties or sixties with COVID-19, enrolled during active disease. CDR3s include the opening cysteine and the closing phenylalanine or tryptophan. The D gene is left open where the match is weak. Some rows have no size entry. The others give once, few or many, or a class for an expanded clone.

J gene,V gene,D gene,clone size,CDR3 protein,CDR3 DNA
TRBJ2-1,TRBV11-2,TRBD2,NA,CASTYGGRAYNEQFF,TGTGCCAGCACCTATGGCGGGAGAGCCTACAATGAGCAGTTCTTC
TRBJ1-5,TRBV4-1,TRBD1,NA,CASSQVSGQGARQPQHF,TGCGCCAGCAGCCAAGTGTCCGGACAGGGGGCAAGGCAGCCCCAGCATTTT
TRBJ2-7,TRBV4-2,TRBD1,NA,CASSQEPGQGIYEQYF,TGTGCCAGCAGCCAAGAGCCGGGACAGGGGATATACGAGCAGTACTTC
TRBJ2-1,TRBV6-5,TRBD2,NA,CASSLLAGTYNEQFF,TGTGCCAGCAGTCTACTAGCGGGAACATACAATGAGCAGTTCTTC
TRBJ2-7,TRBV9,TRBD2,NA,CASSNGGAYEQYF,TGTGCCAGCTCCAACGGGGGGGCCTACGAGCAGTACTTC
TRBJ2-3,TRBV11-2,NA,NA,CASSAIIRGISTDTQYF,TGTGCCAGCAGCGCCATAATCCGGGGAATTAGCACAGATACGCAGTATTTT
TRBJ1-3,TRBV5-4,NA,NA,CASSFMTERGTIYF,TGTGCCAGCAGCTTCATGACCGAAAGAGGCACCATATATTTT
TRBJ1-5,TRBV7-3,NA,NA,CASSLSLQGPYLDQPQHF,TGTGCCAGCAGCTTAAGCCTACAGGGCCCCTATCTGGATCAGCCCCAGCATTTT
TRBJ1-4,TRBV2,TRBD1,few,CASKGQSNEKLFF,TGTGCCAGCAAGGGACAGAGTAATGAAAAACTGTTTTTT
TRBJ2-3,TRBV5-1,NA,NA,CASSSPRGDTQYF,TGCGCCAGCAGCTCGCCCCGGGGGGATACGCAGTATTTT
TRBJ2-1,TRBV5-6,NA,NA,CASSLGRMSSYNEQFF,TGTGCCAGCAGCTTGGGGCGGATGAGCTCCTACAATGAGCAGTTCTTC
TRBJ2-1,TRBV20-1,TRBD2,NA,CSASLPSGSRNEQFF,TGCAGTGCTAGTCTCCCTAGCGGGTCTCGCAATGAGCAGTTCTTC
TRBJ1-5,TRBV30,NA,NA,CAWSVEGRGNQPQHF,TGTGCCTGGAGTGTCGAGGGTAGAGGCAATCAGCCCCAGCATTTT
TRBJ1-5,TRBV6-1,NA,NA,CASSEFRPQHF,TGTGCCAGCAGTGAGTTTCGGCCCCAGCATTTT
TRBJ1-4,TRBV4-2,TRBD1,once,CASSATGNEKLFF,TGTGCCAGCAGCGCGACAGGGAATGAAAAACTGTTTTTT
TRBJ1-5,TRBV5-6,NA,NA,CASSLAGGSNQPQHF,TGTGCCAGCAGCTTGGCAGGAGGTAGCAATCAGCCCCAGCATTTT
TRBJ2-1,TRBV5-1,TRBD2,NA,CASSLGGSNNEQFF,TGCGCCAGCAGCTTGGGCGGGAGTAACAATGAGCAGTTCTTC
TRBJ2-3,TRBV6-4,TRBD2,NA,CASSAGLAGATDTQYF,TGTGCCAGCAGCGCCGGACTAGCGGGGGCCACAGATACGCAGTATTTT
TRBJ2-7,TRBV19,NA,NA,CASSWDSQSSYEQYF,TGTGCCAGTAGTTGGGACTCCCAGAGCTCCTACGAGCAGTACTTC
TRBJ2-3,TRBV2,TRBD1,NA,CASGDRGTDTQYF,TGTGCCAGCGGTGACAGGGGCACAGATACGCAGTATTTT
TRBJ2-7,TRBV30,TRBD1,NA,CAWAFGTGPYEQYF,TGTGCCTGGGCCTTCGGGACAGGACCCTACGAGCAGTACTTC
TRBJ1-4,TRBV5-5,NA,once,CASSLAGGTQRGEKLFF,TGTGCCAGCAGCTTGGCCGGAGGCACCCAGAGAGGTGAAAAACTGTTTTTT
TRBJ2-3,TRBV4-2,TRBD2,NA,CASSQGSGTSGRGYTDTQYF,TGTGCCAGCAGCCAAGGCTCCGGGACTAGCGGGAGGGGCTACACAGATACGCAGTATTTT
TRBJ2-7,TRBV29-1,TRBD1,NA,CSVPGQGSYEQYF,TGCAGCGTTCCGGGACAGGGGTCTTACGAGCAGTACTTC
TRBJ2-1,TRBV5-4,NA,NA,CASSFGTGENEQFF,TGTGCCAGCAGCTTCGGGACTGGTGAAAATGAGCAGTTCTTC
TRBJ1-4,TRBV4-1,NA,NA,CASSQDRGLAATNEKLFF,TGCGCCAGCAGCCAAGACAGGGGATTAGCTGCAACTAATGAAAAACTGTTTTTT
TRBJ1-6,TRBV2,TRBD1,NA,CASSPGQATYNSPLHF,TGTGCCAGCAGCCCGGGACAGGCGACATATAATTCACCCCTCCACTTT
TRBJ1-3,TRBV2,TRBD1,NA,CASRGQGTGNTIYF,TGTGCCAGCAGAGGACAGGGGACTGGAAACACCATATATTTT
TRBJ2-2,TRBV29-1,TRBD2,NA,CSVLLQTSGRAWNTGELFF,TGCAGCGTTCTCTTGCAGACTAGCGGGAGGGCTTGGAACACCGGGGAGCTGTTTTTT
TRBJ2-4,TRBV29-1,NA,NA,CSILDTLAKNIQYF,TGCAGCATACTTGATACTCTAGCCAAAAACATTCAGTACTTC
TRBJ1-1,TRBV18,NA,NA,CASSPYEGNTEAFF,TGTGCCAGCTCACCTTACGAGGGGAACACTGAAGCTTTCTTT
TRBJ2-2,TRBV5-4,TRBD2,NA,CASSLTSGTTGELFF,TGTGCCAGCAGCTTAACTAGCGGGACCACCGGGGAGCTGTTTTTT
TRBJ2-5,TRBV7-2,TRBD2,NA,CASSLMGTSGGETQYF,TGTGCCAGCAGCTTAATGGGAACTAGCGGGGGAGAGACCCAGTACTTC
TRBJ2-1,TRBV3-1/TRBV3-2,NA,NA,CASSLSGLINNEQFF,TGTGCCAGCAGTCTGAGCGGGTTAATAAACAATGAGCAGTTCTTC
TRBJ2-5,TRBV5-4,NA,NA,CASSLEEQTQYF,TGTGCCAGCAGCTTGGAAGAGCAGACCCAGTACTTC
TRBJ2-7,TRBV6-6,TRBD1,NA,CASRAGTGLYEQYF,TGTGCCAGCAGGGCCGGGACAGGACTCTACGAGCAGTACTTC
TRBJ2-7,TRBV5-4,NA,NA,CASSLPTGHYEQYF,TGTGCCAGCAGCTTACCGACGGGACATTACGAGCAGTACTTC
TRBJ2-3,TRBV5-4,NA,once,CASSLAGGRPDTQYF,TGTGCCAGCAGCTTGGCCGGGGGGCGCCCGGATACGCAGTATTTT
TRBJ1-6,TRBV5-4,TRBD1,once,CATSLGQGGSPLHF,TGTGCCACTTCTCTGGGACAGGGGGGTTCACCCCTCCACTTT
TRBJ2-1,TRBV7-2,TRBD2,NA,CASRGGATSGAYNEQFF,TGTGCCAGCAGGGGGGGAGCTACTAGCGGGGCCTACAATGAGCAGTTCTTC